These 18 T cell receptor beta chains share one sample of origin, sequenced in a study of cytomegalovirus exposure and HLA in healthy donors. TCRdb keeps only in-frame clones here, not all; method: immunoSEQ multiplex PCR. The sample records 150,000 to 200,000 clones, approximately 86% being singletons. Sequencing used PBMCs. The receptors derive from a young woman in good health and CMV-seronegative.

V and J are TRBV5-8 and TRBJ1-1; 7 bases are shared with TRBD1. V trimming: 4 bases; J trimming: 4 bases; junction bases outside the gene matches: 4. The CDR3 runs 13 residues. The germline V gene has CDR1 SGHTS and CDR2 YDEGEE. CDR3 in amino acids: CASSTGTATEAFF. The CDR3 coding sequence is TGTGCCAGCAGCACGGGGACAGCCACTGAAGCTTTCTTT.

The rearrangement joins TRBV2 to TRBJ2-5, with a weak D call TRBD1 (6 bases). Germline V gene sequence: CDR1 SNHLY, CDR2 FYNNEI. The V gene lost 7 bases and the J gene lost 5 bases, with 11 bases spanning the gap. This CDR3 has 12 residues. CDR3 bases: TGTGCCAGCACCCGTAGGGGGGAGACCCAGTACTTC. Amino acid sequence: CASTRRGETQYF.

This chain links TRBV6-5 with TRBJ1-2, with a weak D call TRBD1 (6 bases). Looked up from germline, CDR1 is MNHEY and CDR2 is SVGAGI. The CDR3 runs 15 residues. Trimming removed 6 bases from V and 8 bases from J, with 22 bases in between. This chain's CDR3 is CASRTGKGVTGGYTF. CDR3 DNA: TGTGCCAGCAGGACCGGCAAGGGGGTGACGGGAGGCTACACCTTC.

V and J are TRBV7-9 and TRBJ2-3; weak D call: TRBD2 (5 bases). Trimming removed 1 base from V and 3 bases from J, with 14 bases in between. The germline V gene has CDR1 SEHNR and CDR2 FQNEAQ (reference sequence). The CDR3 length is 16 residues. The CDR3 bases are TGTGCCAGCAGCTTAGTTCGTGGGAGAGGGACAGATACGCAGTATTTT. Encoded protein: CASSLVRGRGTDTQYF.

The gene calls are TRBV5-1 and TRBJ2-3, with D possibly being TRBD2 (6 bases). Germline CDR1 is SGHRS and CDR2 is YFSETQ. The CDR3 runs 15 residues. Trimming stripped 4 bases from V and 5 bases from J, with 17 bases between. The CDR3 sequence: CASSGGLDWGDTQYF. CDR3 nucleotides: TGCGCCAGCAGCGGGGGACTCGACTGGGGAGATACGCAGTATTTT.

The chain uses TRBV14 and TRBJ2-3; D is unresolved. The CDR3 is 13 residues long. Germline lookup yields CDR1 SGHDN and CDR2 FVKESK. With 4 bases removed from V and 6 bases from J, the gap between germline ends came to 11 bases. CDR3 nucleotides: TGTGCCAGCAGCCCGCATATGCAGGATACGCAGTATTTT. This codes for CASSPHMQDTQYF.

V gene TRBV10-2 combines with J gene TRBJ2-2; a possible D gene is TRBD2 (5 bases). The germline CDR1 and CDR2 sequences are WSHSY and SAAADI. This CDR3 contains 16 residues. V was cut by 5 bases and J by 1 base, with 14 bases left in between. In DNA, the CDR3 is TGCGCCAGCAGTCCCTATAGCGTCCTGAACACCGGGGAGCTGTTTTTT. Translated, it gives CASSPYSVLNTGELFF.

CDR3 coding DNA: TGTGCCATCAGTGACCCGACAGCACAAGAGACCCAGTACTTC. Its translation is CAISDPTAQETQYF. The gene calls are TRBV10-3 and TRBJ2-5, with D perhaps matching TRBD1 (5 bases). Germline V gene lookup returns CDR1 ENHRY and CDR2 SYGVKD. With 3 bases removed from V and 2 bases from J, the gap between germline ends came to 10 bases. The CDR3 runs 14 residues.

The chain carries TRBV14 and TRBJ1-2; tentatively, D is TRBD1 (5 bases). Deletions cut 1 base from V and 4 bases from J, with 16 bases between. This CDR3 comprises 16 residues. Germline CDR1 and CDR2: SGHDN and FVKESK. This CDR3 reads CASSQALGGRSYGYTF. The CDR3 bases are TGTGCCAGCAGCCAAGCCCTTGGGGGGAGGAGCTATGGCTACACCTTC.

The V call is TRBV27, the J call TRBJ1-5, with 9 bases aligning to TRBD1. V shed 3 bases, J shed 5 bases, and the junction held 2 bases outside the gene matches. Germline V gene lookup returns CDR1 MNHEY and CDR2 SMNVEV (reference sequence). The length of the CDR3 is 14 residues. This CDR3 is CASSLDRGYQPQHF. Here the CDR3 DNA reads TGTGCCAGCAGTTTGGACAGGGGTTATCAGCCCCAGCATTTT.

Concerning this clone itself: This sample also contains other DNA sequences that code for the same CDR3. The V and J genes are TRBV27 and TRBJ2-1; D gene uncertain. V gave up 4 bases and J gave up 0 bases, with 7 bases separating them. This CDR3 has 14 amino acids. CDR1 MNHEY and CDR2 SMNVEV come from the germline V gene (reference sequence). Here the CDR3 reads CASSYRDSYNEQFF. The CDR3 nucleotides read TGTGCCAGCAGTTACAGAGACTCCTACAATGAGCAGTTCTTC.

The gene calls are TRBV6-1 and TRBJ1-3; D not certain. The germline V gene encodes CDR1 MNHNS and CDR2 SASEGT. This CDR3 comprises 16 residues. V was cut by 4 bases and J by 0 bases, with 13 bases left in between. In DNA, the CDR3 is TGTGCCAGCAGTGTGCGGGGAATGGCCTCTGGAAACACCATATATTTT. It translates to CASSVRGMASGNTIYF.

The genes are TRBV2 and TRBJ1-2; TRBD1 matches at 9 bases. This CDR3 is 18 amino acids long. After removal of 8 bases from V and 8 bases from J, the junction contained 24 bases not matched to a gene. CDR1 SNHLY and CDR2 FYNNEI come from the germline V gene. In DNA, the CDR3 is TGTGCCAGCGTCCCGGGACAGGGAAATGAGAGATCATCGGGAGGCTACACCTTC. Protein: CASVPGQGNERSSGGYTF.

The chain combines TRBV6-1 with TRBJ2-7; 8 bases map to TRBD1. The CDR3 covers 15 residues. Per germline, CDR1 MNHNS and CDR2 SASEGT. Trimming at V came to 7 bases and at J to 4 bases, leaving 12 bases not matched to a gene. In nucleotides, the CDR3 is TGTGCCAGCACCCCCGTTCGCAGGGGGCGGTACGAGCAGTACTTC. Residues: CASTPVRRGRYEQYF.

The J gene is TRBJ1-1, the V gene TRBV30; 7 positions match TRBD1. The CDR3 covers 13 residues. The germline CDR1 and CDR2 sequences are GTSNPN and SVGIG (reference sequence). J lost 5 bases, V lost 2 bases, and 5 bases had no gene match. In DNA form, the CDR3 reads TGTGCCTGGAGTAGGGGACAGCCTACTGAAGCTTTCTTT. This translates into CAWSRGQPTEAFF. The full variable domain, in which reference TRBV30 and TRBJ1-1 provide the parts outside the CDR3, is SQTIHQWPATLVQPVGSPLSLECTVEGTSNPNLYWYRQAAGRGLQLLFYSVGIGQISSEVPQNLSASRPQDRQFILSSKKLLLSDSGFYLCAWSRGQPTEAFFGQGTRLTVV.

The chain couples TRBV6-4 to TRBJ1-1; 9 bases match TRBD1. After removal of 2 bases from V and 4 bases from J, the junction contained 5 bases not matched to a gene. The CDR3 has 15 amino acids. Per the germline V gene, CDR1 is MRHNA and CDR2 is SNTAGT. The DNA of the CDR3 is TGTGCCAGCAGTGACGGGGGGACAGGGTCCACTGAAGCTTTCTTT. It translates to CASSDGGTGSTEAFF.

To note about this clone: Additional DNA sequences in this sample encode the identical CDR3. The chain recombines TRBV5-6 with TRBJ1-1; 7 bases are shared with TRBD1. The trim removed 2 bases at V and 1 base at J, leaving 2 bases unmatched. This CDR3 contains 14 residues. Germline values: CDR1 SGHDT, CDR2 YYEEEE. In DNA form, the CDR3 reads TGTGCCAGCAGCTTTCGACAGGGGAACACTGAAGCTTTCTTT. Translating gives CASSFRQGNTEAFF.

V and J are TRBV19 and TRBJ2-7; tentatively, D is TRBD1 (5 bases). CDR1 is LNHDA, CDR2 SQIVND, per germline (reference sequence). This CDR3 has 12 amino acids. Trimming cost V 5 bases and J 3 bases, with 8 bases left between them. The CDR3 loop reads CASSGDSYEQYF. The CDR3 DNA reads TGTGCCAGTAGTGGAGACAGCTACGAGCAGTACTTC.